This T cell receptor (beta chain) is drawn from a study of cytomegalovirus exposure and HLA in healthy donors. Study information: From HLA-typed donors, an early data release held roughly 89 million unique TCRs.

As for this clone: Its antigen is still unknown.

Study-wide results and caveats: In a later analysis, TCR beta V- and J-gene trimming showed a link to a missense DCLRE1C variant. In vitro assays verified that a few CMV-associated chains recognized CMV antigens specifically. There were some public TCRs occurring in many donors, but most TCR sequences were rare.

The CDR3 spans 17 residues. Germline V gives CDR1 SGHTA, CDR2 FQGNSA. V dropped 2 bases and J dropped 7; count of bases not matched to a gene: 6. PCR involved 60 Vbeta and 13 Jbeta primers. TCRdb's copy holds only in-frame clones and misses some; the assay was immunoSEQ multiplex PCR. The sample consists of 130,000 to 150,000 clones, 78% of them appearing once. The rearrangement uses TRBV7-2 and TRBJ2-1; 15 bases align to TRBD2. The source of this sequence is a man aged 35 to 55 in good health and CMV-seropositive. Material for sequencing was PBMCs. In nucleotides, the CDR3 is TGTGCCAGCAGCTTAAGGGGGACTAGCGGGAGGCCTAATGAGCAGTTCTTC. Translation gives CASSLRGTSGRPNEQFF.